The 13 T cell receptor beta chains in this list originate from one sample, sequenced in a study of T cells after yellow fever vaccination. A single record per CDR3 protein comes from TCRdb applying MiXCR to the 5' RACE reads. The data hold some 250,000 distinct CDR3 sequences, with less than 8.5% observed a single time. The sample consisted of CD4+ T cells sorted from PBMCs, taken 15 days after the yellow fever booster vaccination. The receptors originated from a young man who received the YFV17D yellow fever vaccine.

This clonotype was counted a few times. V is TRBV5-4 and J is TRBJ2-5; TRBD1 agrees at 11 bases. The length of the CDR3 is 16 residues. Germline V lookup: CDR1 SGHNT, CDR2 YYREEE (reference sequence). The junction had 12 bases not matched to a gene; V was cut back by 5 bases and J by 6 bases. The CDR3 sequence: CASRWDRGIEVKTQYF. The CDR3 coding sequence is TGTGCCAGCAGGTGGGACAGGGGGATCGAGGTGAAGACCCAGTACTTC.

This clonotype was counted many times. V and J are TRBV4-3 and TRBJ2-7, with 7 bases identical to TRBD1. The CDR3 runs 17 residues. CDR1 is LGHNA, CDR2 YSLEER, per germline. The J segment lost 3 bases and the V segment lost 1 base, leaving 12 bases of the junction unmatched. In nucleotides, the CDR3 is TGCGCCAGCAGCCAAGGGGACAGCGGTCTAGCTAACTACGAGCAGTACTTC. As protein: CASSQGDSGLANYEQYF.

This clonotype was detected a few times. The V call is TRBV6-2 or TRBV6-3, the J call TRBJ2-5, with 11 bases identical to TRBD2. Per the germline V gene, CDR1 is MNHEY and CDR2 is SVGEGT. Trimming cost V 6 bases and J 1 base; bases outside gene matches: 4. This CDR3 spans 15 amino acids. CDR3 DNA sequence: TGTGCCAGCAGCGGGACTAGCGGAACCCAAGAGACCCAGTACTTC. As protein: CASSGTSGTQETQYF.

As for this clonotype: A much bigger clone sits one base away, suggesting this may be a read error. CDR3 bases: TGCAGTGCTTCCACCGGGAGGCCCTCCTACGAGCAGTACTTC. It specifies CSASTGRPSYEQYF. This chain connects TRBV20-1 to TRBJ2-7; TRBD2 aligns across 7 bases. V lost 5 bases, J lost 0 bases, and 7 bases stayed unmatched. The CDR3 covers 14 residues. Germline CDR1 is DFQATT and CDR2 is SNEGSKA (reference sequence).

The V call is TRBV20-1, the J call TRBJ2-2; no firm D call. V lost 3 bases and J lost 3, with 11 bases in between. This CDR3 region has 14 residues. Germline CDR1 DFQATT, CDR2 SNEGSKA (reference sequence). For the CDR3, the DNA is TGCAGTGCTAGTCCCGGGTCCCACACCGGGGAGCTGTTTTTT. Its translation is CSASPGSHTGELFF.

Ten or more counts support this clonotype. J is TRBJ2-3 and V is TRBV4-3, with TRBD2 matching over 9 bases. V gave up 4 bases and J gave up 2 bases; unmatched junction bases: 4. CDR3 length: 15 residues. CDR1 and CDR2 (germline): LGHNA, YSLEER. The CDR3 region has the DNA TGCGCCAGCAGCCTCAGCGGGAGGACCACAGATACGCAGTATTTT. This gives the protein CASSLSGRTTDTQYF.

This clonotype has a count of ten or more. The chain carries TRBV19 and TRBJ1-6; D is unclear. V lost 5 bases, J lost 10 bases, and 12 bases lay in between. This CDR3 has 13 amino acids. Germline V gene sequence: CDR1 LNHDA, CDR2 SQIVND (reference sequence). The DNA for the CDR3 is TGTGCCAGTAGTCCGCCCCTGGGGTCACCCCTCCACTTT. This gives the protein CASSPPLGSPLHF.

A few counts support this clonotype. The DNA of the CDR3 is TGTGCCAGCAGCCTAGGGACAGCCGCCTACGAGCAGTACTTC. Residues: CASSLGTAAYEQYF. This rearrangement joins TRBV7-9 to TRBJ2-7, with 7 bases lining up with TRBD1. V lost 5 bases, J lost 2 bases, and 6 bases stayed unmatched. CDR1 and CDR2 (germline): SEHNR, FQNEAQ (reference sequence). This CDR3 is 14 amino acids long.

This clonotype has at least ten counts. The chain combines TRBV9 with TRBJ2-1, with 12 positions matching TRBD2. The CDR3 is 16 residues long. Germline CDR1 SGDLS, CDR2 YYNGEE. The ends lost 4 bases at V and 7 bases at J; junction bases unmatched: 9. DNA for the CDR3: TGTGCCAGCAGCTCCACCCCGGGGACTAGCGGGAATGAGCAGTTCTTC. Translating it yields CASSSTPGTSGNEQFF.

The gene calls are TRBV3-1 and TRBJ1-2; 8 bases match TRBD1. This CDR3 has 14 amino acids. Germline V gene sequence: CDR1 LGHDT, CDR2 YNNKEL (reference sequence). Germline trimming cut 0 bases from V and 8 bases from J; bases unmatched to any gene: 5. The DNA for the CDR3 is TGTGCCAGCAGCCAAGATACAGGGGGTCGCGGCTACACCTTC. Protein product: CASSQDTGGRGYTF.

The CDR3 DNA follows: TGTGCCAGCAGCTTAGTTTCAGGATCGGAGACCCAGTACTTC. This translates into CASSLVSGSETQYF. The chain couples TRBV7-2 to TRBJ2-5; D is unclear. Germline-derived CDR1 and CDR2 are SGHTA and FQGNSA. V was pared by 1 base and J by 5 bases, with 11 bases between. The CDR3 is 14 residues long. The variable domain in full, completed from reference TRBV7-2 and TRBJ2-5, reads GAGVSQSPSNKVTEKGKDVELRCDPISGHTALYWYRQSLGQGLEFLIYFQGNSAPDKSGLPSDRFSAERTGGSVSTLTIQRTQQEDSAVYLCASSLVSGSETQYFGPGTRLLVL.

In its sample, this clonotype was seen a few times. The chain recombines TRBV20-1 with TRBJ2-7; 9 bases line up with TRBD2. The V and J ends lost 1 base and 5 bases, in that order; junction bases with no gene match: 6. The CDR3 contains 14 residues. CDR1 is DFQATT, CDR2 SNEGSKA, per germline (reference sequence). The CDR3: CSARGGRANDEQYF. CDR3 DNA sequence: TGCAGTGCTAGAGGCGGGAGGGCCAATGACGAGCAGTACTTC.

The chain recombines TRBV24-1 with TRBJ2-2; D possibly corresponds to TRBD2 (5 bases). The CDR3 totals 17 residues. Trimming removed 4 bases at V and 3 bases at J, with 17 bases between. Germline lookup yields CDR1 KGHDR and CDR2 SFDVKD. The CDR3 loop reads CATSEPGPGVDTGELFF. The CDR3 nucleotides read TGTGCCACCAGTGAACCCGGGCCCGGGGTAGACACCGGGGAGCTGTTTTTT.